This TCR beta chain was documented in a study of cytomegalovirus exposure and HLA in healthy donors. Study-level findings and limits: Reportedly, fewer N-insertions than the roughly 690-donor mean appeared in an Asian-associated ancestry cluster in a later analysis.

Researchers ran the PCR with 60 Vbeta and 13 Jbeta primers. Some clones are missing from TCRdb's copy, which holds only in-frame ones; the method was immunoSEQ multiplex PCR. The top ten clones hold 1.4% to 1.5% of a sample with over 150,000 clones, around 68% of them seen once. CDR3 length equals 15 residues. V lost 0 bases and J lost 8, with 14 bases in between. The germline gives CDR1 SGHDT, CDR2 YYEEEE. Details on this clone: Antigen specificity is unknown.

The chain employs TRBV5-6 and TRBJ1-4; TRBD1 is a possible D gene (6 bases). The sequenced sample consisted of PBMCs. The sequence was collected from a man aged 45-65 years in good health and CMV-seronegative. This CDR3 is CASSLVGQAQEKLFF. CDR3 in DNA: TGTGCCAGCAGCTTGGTGGGACAAGCGCAGGAAAAACTGTTTTTT.